The rows below give T cell receptor beta chains drawn from one sample of a study of T cells in Graves' hyperthyroidism and ophthalmopathy. TCRdb re-called the multiplex PCR reads with MiXCR, one entry per CDR3 protein. The sample has about 520,000 distinct CDR3 sequences, roughly 24% seen once. The specimen sequenced was blood. These receptors came from a woman in her 30s with Graves' ophthalmopathy. Both conserved end residues are part of each CDR3. The order of the fields is CDR3 length, clone size, J gene, V gene, D gene, CDR3 protein, CDR3 DNA. D genes are given only for firm matches. Clone size is not always given. Where it is, it says once, few, many or a class for expanded clones.

13	many	TRBJ1-2	TRBV12-3/TRBV12-4	NA	CASSFRAADGYTF	TGTGCCAGCAGTTTTAGGGCAGCCGATGGCTACACCTTC
18	once	TRBJ2-4	TRBV6-2/TRBV6-3	TRBD1	CASSYPRHRGVAKNIQYF	TGTGCCAGCAGTTATCCCCGACACAGGGGCGTAGCCAAAAACATTCAGTACTTC
15	many	TRBJ2-7	TRBV6-1	NA	CASSEGFGGNYEQYF	TGTGCCAGCAGTGAAGGGTTTGGAGGGAACTACGAGCAGTACTTC
13	NA	TRBJ2-7	TRBV12-5	TRBD1	CASDPTGRYEQYF	TGTGCTAGTGACCCGACAGGGCGGTACGAGCAGTACTTC
14	NA	TRBJ2-7	TRBV6-2/TRBV6-3	NA	CASTPTPSYDEQYF	TGTGCCAGCACCCCGACACCCTCGTACGACGAGCAGTACTTC
11	many	TRBJ1-2	TRBV29-1	NA	CSVSGVYGYTF	TGCAGCGTATCGGGGGTCTATGGCTACACCTTC
18	NA	TRBJ2-2	TRBV25-1	TRBD1	CASSEFAGQGFNTGELFF	TGTGCCAGCAGTGAATTTGCGGGACAGGGGTTTAACACCGGGGAGCTGTTTTTT
15	NA	TRBJ2-2	TRBV5-1	TRBD1	CASSDRTGSTGELFF	TGCGCCAGCAGCGATAGGACAGGGTCGACCGGGGAGCTGTTTTTT
14	many	TRBJ1-6	TRBV6-2/TRBV6-3	TRBD1	CASSRGTENSPLHF	TGTGCCAGCAGTCGGGGGACAGAGAATTCACCCCTCCACTTT
16	few	TRBJ2-7	TRBV4-1	TRBD2	CASSQDRAGLAGEQYF	TGCGCCAGCAGCCAAGATCGGGCGGGACTAGCGGGCGAGCAGTACTTC
16	NA	TRBJ2-2	TRBV19	NA	CASSIVPGALTGELFF	TGTGCCAGTAGTATAGTCCCGGGGGCGCTCACCGGGGAGCTGTTTTTT
16	NA	TRBJ1-5	TRBV19	NA	CASDGGREHSNQPQHF	TGTGCCAGCGACGGCGGGAGGGAACATAGCAATCAGCCCCAGCATTTT
18	many	TRBJ2-2	TRBV5-1	TRBD1	CASSFRDRGRENTGELFF	TGCGCCAGCAGCTTCCGGGACAGGGGTAGGGAAAACACCGGGGAGCTGTTTTTT
14	NA	TRBJ2-7	TRBV28	NA	CASSSGESSYEQYF	TGTGCCAGCAGTTCAGGCGAAAGCTCCTACGAGCAGTACTTC
15	NA	TRBJ2-7	TRBV6-1	TRBD1	CASSGTGPTSYEQYF	TGTGCCAGCAGTGGGACAGGGCCCACTTCCTACGAGCAGTACTTC
15	few	TRBJ2-2	TRBV7-3	TRBD2	CASSPTTSGGGELFF	TGTGCCAGCAGCCCCACCACTAGCGGCGGCGGGGAGCTGTTTTTT
16	NA	TRBJ2-2	TRBV12-3/TRBV12-4	NA	CASSLILAYNTGELFF	TGTGCCAGCAGTTTAATATTGGCGTATAACACCGGGGAGCTGTTTTTT
15	NA	TRBJ1-1	TRBV4-3	NA	CASSQEVLVNTEAFF	TGCGCCAGCAGCCAAGAGGTCTTGGTGAACACTGAAGCTTTCTTT
15	many	TRBJ1-1	TRBV28	NA	CASWRAGDGGTEAFF	TGTGCCAGCTGGAGGGCAGGGGATGGTGGGACTGAAGCTTTCTTT
15	NA	TRBJ2-7	TRBV4-2	TRBD2	CASSQVGAGEREQYF	TGTGCCAGCAGCCAAGTCGGAGCGGGAGAACGCGAGCAGTACTTC
13	many	TRBJ1-2	TRBV9	TRBD1	CASSAGTGSGDTF	TGTGCCAGCAGCGCCGGGACAGGGAGCGGTGACACCTTC
15	few	TRBJ1-2	TRBV5-1	TRBD1	CASSSNGQGDYGYTF	TGCGCCAGCAGCTCCAACGGACAGGGAGACTATGGCTACACCTTC
15	many	TRBJ1-3	TRBV20-1	NA	CSARPGARFGNTIYF	TGCAGTGCTAGACCAGGGGCCCGTTTTGGAAACACCATATATTTT
15	many	TRBJ1-1	TRBV28	NA	CASSFLGGQSTEAFF	TGTGCCAGCAGTTTTTTGGGCGGGCAGTCCACTGAAGCTTTCTTT
12	NA	TRBJ2-7	TRBV12-3/TRBV12-4	NA	CASSPQTDERCF	TGTGCCAGCAGTCCCCAGACGGACGAGCGGTGCTTC
11	many	TRBJ2-7	TRBV7-2	NA	CASSPPHEQYF	TGTGCCAGCAGCCCCCCCCACGAGCAGTACTTC
16	many	TRBJ2-4	TRBV5-1	NA	CASSHYGERAKNIQYF	TGCGCCAGCAGTCACTATGGGGAGCGAGCCAAAAACATTCAGTACTTC
17	many	TRBJ1-2	TRBV30	NA	CAWSVLYREMTNYGYTF	TGTGCCTGGAGTGTACTTTACAGGGAGATGACTAACTATGGCTACACCTTC
15	few	TRBJ1-5	TRBV19	TRBD1	CASSIGTGWFQPQHF	TGTGCCAGTAGTATCGGGACAGGGTGGTTTCAGCCCCAGCATTTT
13	many	TRBJ1-1	TRBV19	TRBD1	CASSRRGVTEAFF	TGTGCCAGTAGCCGCAGGGGGGTCACTGAAGCTTTCTTT
16	NA	TRBJ2-5	TRBV7-3	TRBD2	CASSLTPSGGQETQYF	TGTGCCAGCAGCTTAACGCCTAGCGGGGGCCAAGAGACCCAGTACTTC
14	NA	TRBJ2-3	TRBV6-1	TRBD2	CASSDGGETDTQYF	TGTGCCAGCAGTGACGGGGGGGAGACAGATACGCAGTATTTT
16	few	TRBJ2-5	TRBV6-1	NA	CASSEMGGQIQETQYF	TGTGCCAGCAGTGAAATGGGCGGACAAATTCAAGAGACCCAGTACTTC
15	many	TRBJ2-6	TRBV6-2/TRBV6-3	NA	CASSYSVTGANVLTF	TGTGCCAGCAGTTACTCGGTAACTGGGGCCAACGTCCTGACTTTC
19	NA	TRBJ1-5	TRBV4-1	NA	CASSQDRGGGYRVRQPQHF	TGCGCCAGCAGCCAAGATCGGGGGGGTGGTTACCGGGTAAGGCAGCCCCAGCATTTT
15	many	TRBJ1-2	TRBV12-3/TRBV12-4	NA	CASRSTSGRDYGYTF	TGTGCCAGCAGATCAACCTCAGGGAGGGACTATGGCTACACCTTC
13	few	TRBJ1-1	TRBV30	NA	CAWSVLANTEAFF	TGTGCCTGGAGTGTACTGGCGAACACTGAAGCTTTCTTT
12	NA	TRBJ2-2	TRBV4-2	NA	CASSPREGELCF	TGTGCCAGCAGCCCTCGAGAAGGGGAGCTGTGTTTT
14	many	TRBJ1-1	TRBV6-5	NA	CASSYADGNTEAFF	TGTGCCAGCAGTTACGCGGACGGGAACACTGAAGCTTTCTTT
15	NA	TRBJ2-7	TRBV20-1	TRBD1	CSARDPGQGSGEQYF	TGCAGTGCTAGAGATCCGGGACAGGGATCGGGAGAGCAGTACTTC
13	many	TRBJ2-2	TRBV24-1	NA	CATEDRNTGELFF	TGTGCCACAGAGGACAGAAACACCGGGGAGCTGTTTTTT
17	many	TRBJ2-6	TRBV20-1	TRBD1	CSAETGTGLTGANVLTF	TGCAGTGCTGAAACCGGGACAGGGTTGACTGGGGCCAACGTCCTGACTTTC
14	many	TRBJ2-5	TRBV2	NA	CASSDLFRYETQYF	TGTGCCAGCAGTGACCTATTCCGTTATGAGACCCAGTACTTC
14	many	TRBJ1-2	TRBV27	NA	CASSFFPDSDGYTF	TGTGCCAGCAGTTTTTTTCCGGACAGTGACGGCTACACCTTC
14	many	TRBJ2-2	TRBV5-1	NA	CASSWGGSTGELLF	TGCGCCAGCAGCTGGGGTGGTAGCACCGGGGAGCTGCTTTTT
15	NA	TRBJ1-2	TRBV19	TRBD1	CASSNTGQGKYGYTF	TGTGCCAGTAGTAATACAGGACAGGGCAAATATGGCTACACCTTC
14	many	TRBJ1-2	TRBV4-1	NA	CASSRPPLDYGYTF	TGCGCCAGCAGCCGCCCTCCCCTAGACTATGGCTACACCTTC
18	NA	TRBJ2-7	TRBV6-1	TRBD1	CASSGAPTGGSWAYEQYF	TGTGCCAGCAGTGGGGCCCCGACAGGGGGAAGTTGGGCCTACGAGCAGTACTTC
14	many	TRBJ1-1	TRBV27	NA	CASSLSGRGTEAFF	TGTGCCAGCAGTTTATCGGGCAGGGGTACTGAAGCTTTCTTT
14	NA	TRBJ1-5	TRBV7-8	TRBD1	CASSRDSNNQPQHF	TGTGCCAGCAGTAGGGACAGTAACAATCAGCCCCAGCATTTT